The 27 T cell receptor beta chains reported below all come from one sample, sequenced in a study of molecular identifiers for immune sequencing clone quantification. TCRdb redid the calling of the PCR reads with MiXCR, one entry per CDR3 protein. Of just under 650,000 distinct CDR3 sequences in the sample, around 20% were seen once. The specimen sequenced was naive CD8+ T cells from blood, with Jurkat cell RNA spiked in. Subset noted: FACS-sorted CD8+CD4-CCR7+CD45RA+ naive T cells. The receptors were sampled from a human donor in good health. Some libraries in this study had Jurkat cell RNA spiked in.

This clonotype was found many times. The chain uses TRBV9 and TRBJ2-5; 12 nucleotides line up with TRBD2. V shed 0 bases and J 3 bases; nucleotides not matched to a gene: 3. Germline loops: CDR1 SGDLS, CDR2 YYNGEE. CDR3 length: 16 amino acids. In DNA, the CDR3 is TGTGCCAGCAGCGTAGCTAGCGGGGGGGCCAAAGAGACCCAGTACTTC. It codes for CASSVASGGAKETQYF.

Ten or more counts support this clonotype. This chain joins TRBV7-9 and TRBJ2-7; no clear D gene. CDR3 size: 16 residues. V lost 1 base and J 4 bases, leaving 17 bases between the germline ends. The germline gives CDR1 SEHNR, CDR2 FQNEAQ (reference sequence). CDR3 residues: CASSLGRGHSLYEQYF. The DNA for the CDR3 is TGTGCCAGCAGCTTAGGTCGAGGCCATAGCCTATACGAGCAGTACTTC. Together with reference TRBV7-9 and TRBJ2-7, the CDR3 gives the full variable domain: DTGVSQNPRHKITKRGQNVTFRCDPISEHNRLYWYRQTLGQGPEFLTYFQNEAQLEKSRLLSDRFSAERPKGSFSTLEIQRTEQGDSAMYLCASSLGRGHSLYEQYFGPGTRLTVT.

The chain combines TRBV16 with TRBJ2-7; the match to TRBD1 covers 10 bases. Germline assignment: CDR1 KGHSY and CDR2 FQNENV. V trimming: 0 bases; J trimming: 5 bases; junction bases outside the gene matches: 10. CDR3 size: 17 residues. CDR3 nucleotide sequence: TGTGCCAGCAGCCAATCGCCCCCGGGACAGGGGTTCGACGAGCAGTACTTC. This encodes CASSQSPPGQGFDEQYF. The variable domain in full, completed from reference TRBV16 and TRBJ2-7, reads GEEVAQTPKHLVRGEGQKAKLYCAPIKGHSYVFWYQQVLKNEFKFLISFQNENVFDETGMPKERFSAKCLPNSPCSLEIQATKLEDSAVYFCASSQSPPGQGFDEQYFGPGTRLTVT.

This clonotype was recorded at least ten times. The V and J genes are TRBV30 and TRBJ1-4, with unresolved D. Looked up from germline, CDR1 is GTSNPN and CDR2 is SVGIG (reference sequence). The CDR3 has 14 amino acids. V was cut by 0 bases and J by 4 bases, with 9 bases left in between. As DNA, the CDR3 is TGTGCCTGGAGTGTCTCCAGTATTAATGAAAAACTGTTTTTT. It encodes CAWSVSSINEKLFF.

This clonotype was detected only once. Being one base from a much bigger clone, this may be a read error. This sequence joins TRBV6-5 and TRBJ1-1, with D maybe TRBD1 (5 bases). CDR1 MNHEY and CDR2 SVGAGI come from the germline V gene. The CDR3 loop spans 14 amino acids. Written as DNA, the CDR3 is TGTGCCAGCAGTTACGCCAGGGTGAACGCTGAAGCTTTCTTT. Translation: CASSYARVNAEAFF.

V and J are TRBV9 and TRBJ2-6, with unresolved D. The CDR3 runs to 16 residues. Germline lookup yields CDR1 SGDLS and CDR2 YYNGEE. Trimming cost V 3 bases and J 4 bases, with 14 bases left between them. DNA for the CDR3: TGTGCCAGCAGCGCCGGTGGGGTGGACGGGGCCAACGTCCTGACTTTC. This gives the protein CASSAGGVDGANVLTF.

The table lists this clonotype with many counts. The chain uses TRBV7-9 and TRBJ2-3; the D gene is possibly TRBD1 (6 bases). CDR1 and CDR2 (germline): SEHNR, FQNEAQ (reference sequence). Trimming took off 5 bases at V and 0 bases at J, with 12 bases between the two ends. The length of the CDR3 is 15 residues. The DNA of the CDR3 is TGTGCCAGCAGCCCGGACAGTCAGAGCACAGATACGCAGTATTTT. This codes for CASSPDSQSTDTQYF.

A note on this clonotype: A much more abundant neighbour one base away suggests this may be a read error. The gene calls are TRBV4-1 and TRBJ2-7; a weak D match, TRBD2 (7 bases). CDR1 MGHRA and CDR2 YSYEKL come from the germline V gene. The CDR3 spans 12 residues. The CDR3 nucleotides read TGCGCCAGCAGCGTGGGGGCGGGAGAGCAGTGCTTC. Encoded protein: CASSVGAGEQCF.

This clonotype was detected many times. The CDR3 spells CASSFWVGSDTQYF. DNA for the CDR3: TGTGCCAGCAGCTTCTGGGTAGGGTCCGATACGCAGTATTTT. This rearrangement joins TRBV5-6 to TRBJ2-3; D ambiguous. V lost 2 bases and J 6 bases, leaving 13 bases between the germline ends. CDR1 and CDR2 from the germline V gene are SGHDT and YYEEEE. CDR3 length: 14 residues.

This clonotype was seen a few times. The chain has TRBV4-1 and TRBJ2-3, with TRBD1 matching 11 bases. The V gene end was trimmed by 0 bases and the J gene end by 2 bases; junction bases not matched to a gene: 4. Germline-derived CDR1 and CDR2 are MGHRA and YSYEKL. The CDR3 loop spans 17 amino acids. Here the CDR3 reads CASSQEGQGAFTDTQYF. The DNA for the CDR3 is TGCGCCAGCAGCCAAGAAGGACAGGGGGCATTCACAGATACGCAGTATTTT.

This clonotype was counted ten times or more. CDR3 DNA sequence: TGTGCCAGCAGCCCAGAGGGACAAGAGAACACTGAAGCTTTCTTT. Translating it yields CASSPEGQENTEAFF. This chain connects TRBV7-9 to TRBJ1-1; possible D gene TRBD1, 6 bases. The CDR3 contains 15 residues. Germline V gives CDR1 SEHNR, CDR2 FQNEAQ (reference sequence). The V and J ends lost 5 bases and 1 base respectively, with 14 bases between them. The complete variable domain, with remaining parts taken from reference TRBV7-9 and TRBJ1-1, reads DTGVSQNPRHKITKRGQNVTFRCDPISEHNRLYWYRQTLGQGPEFLTYFQNEAQLEKSRLLSDRFSAERPKGSFSTLEIQRTEQGDSAMYLCASSPEGQENTEAFFGQGTRLTVV.

As concerns this clonotype: This may stem from a read error, because a much larger clone lies one nucleotide away. CDR3 DNA sequence: TGTGCCAGCAGCATGGGATCTGGAAAGAACACTGAAGCTTTCTTT. This translates into CASSMGSGKNTEAFF. This rearrangement joins TRBV11-2 to TRBJ1-1, with D hard to call. V lost 5 bases to trimming and J lost 1 base, with 14 bases between them. Germline-derived CDR1 and CDR2 are SGHAT and FQNNGV. The CDR3 is 15 amino acids.

Only one count was recorded for this clonotype. Possible read error: a much larger clone is one base away. The rearrangement joins TRBV7-9 to TRBJ2-7, with D perhaps TRBD1 or TRBD2 (5 bases each). Germline CDR1 SEHNR, CDR2 FQNEAQ (reference sequence). The V and J ends lost 2 bases and 6 bases respectively, with 14 bases between them. This CDR3 comprises 14 residues. For the CDR3, the DNA is TGTGCCAGCAGCTTAAACAGGCCGGGGCTCGAGCAGTACTTC. This encodes CASSLNRPGLEQYF.

This clonotype was observed at least ten times. The chain employs TRBV2 and TRBJ2-1, with a weak D call TRBD1 (6 bases). From germline, CDR1 is SNHLY and CDR2 FYNNEI. Trimming stripped 4 bases from V and 4 bases from J, with 14 bases between. CDR3 length: 15 residues. In nucleotides, the CDR3 is TGTGCCAGCAGTGCTAACAGGGCCCCATACAATGAGCAGTTCTTC. Translated, it gives CASSANRAPYNEQFF.

This clonotype has at least ten counts. This rearrangement joins TRBV6-5 to TRBJ2-2; no firm D call. This CDR3 spans 17 amino acids. Germline V gene sequence: CDR1 MNHEY, CDR2 SVGAGI. V dropped 0 bases and J dropped 4 bases, with 15 bases sitting between them. CDR3 residues: CASSYSMVGIGTGELFF. CDR3 bases: TGTGCCAGCAGTTACTCGATGGTTGGGATCGGCACCGGGGAGCTGTTTTTT.

As for this clonotype: This may arise from a read error, as a much more abundant clone is one base away. The chain recombines TRBV3-1 with TRBJ2-7; 11 bases agree with TRBD2. In germline, CDR1 is LGHDT, CDR2 YNNKEL (reference sequence). V lost 8 bases and J lost 2; bases outside the gene matches: 14. This CDR3 contains 17 residues. CDR3 sequence (DNA): TGTGCCAGCGGCCGAGGACTAGCGGGTCTTTTACCCTACGAGCAGTACTTC. It is translated as CASGRGLAGLLPYEQYF.

A note on this clonotype: Its ends do not fully match the called genes, so a read error is possible. The rearrangement uses TRBV5-1 and TRBJ1-1; 12 nucleotides match TRBD1. Germline CDR1 and CDR2: SGHRS and YFSETQ. The CDR3 covers 17 residues. The CDR3 sequence is CASSSGTGGAFNAEAFF. In DNA, the CDR3 is TGCGCTAGCAGCTCAGGGACAGGGGGCGCATTTAACGCTGAAGCTTTCTTT.

The J gene is TRBJ2-7, the V gene TRBV7-2; D is unclear. V was pared by 1 base and J by 4 bases, with 17 bases between. Looked up from germline, CDR1 is SGHTA and CDR2 is FQGNSA. This CDR3 spans 16 amino acids. The CDR3 loop reads CASSLELPLNVYEQYF. The CDR3 DNA reads TGTGCCAGCAGCTTAGAACTCCCACTAAACGTATACGAGCAGTACTTC.

This clonotype was seen repeatedly, ten times or more. V and J are TRBV5-6 and TRBJ2-7, with TRBD1 matching over 8 bases. Germline CDR1 and CDR2: SGHDT and YYEEEE. The CDR3 contains 14 residues. Germline trimming cut 0 bases from V and 3 bases from J; bases unmatched to any gene: 2. CDR3 protein: CASSLAGQVYEQYF. In DNA form, the CDR3 reads TGTGCCAGCAGCTTGGCGGGACAGGTCTACGAGCAGTACTTC.

At least ten counts were recorded for this clonotype. V is TRBV15 and J is TRBJ1-5; 9 nucleotides agree with TRBD1. Germline V gene lookup returns CDR1 LNHNV and CDR2 YYDKDF (reference sequence). Losses at the gene ends were 5 bases for V and 5 bases for J; bases not matched to a gene: 4. The CDR3 consists of 14 residues. CDR3 bases: TGTGCCACCAGCGGGACAGGGTTCTATCAGCCCCAGCATTTT. It is translated as CATSGTGFYQPQHF.

Only a few counts were recorded for this clonotype. The chain recombines TRBV20-1 with TRBJ2-1, with D perhaps matching TRBD2 (5 bases). Germline CDR1 reads DFQATT; CDR2 reads SNEGSKA (reference sequence). The CDR3 contains 13 residues. V was clipped by 7 bases and J by 0 bases, with 10 bases between them. The DNA for the CDR3 is TGCAGTGTTAAGCGGTCCTCCTACAATGAGCAGTTCTTC. Its translation is CSVKRSSYNEQFF.

This clonotype was observed many times. The chain links TRBV7-8 to TRBJ1-3, with a tentative D call TRBD1 (5 bases). This CDR3 contains 15 residues. The germline V and J ends were trimmed by 5 bases and 1 base, with 12 bases remaining between them. The germline gives CDR1 SGHVS, CDR2 FQNEAQ. The CDR3 is CASSPGRGSGNTIYF. The CDR3 nucleotides read TGTGCCAGCAGCCCGGGGCGGGGTTCTGGAAACACCATATATTTT.

This clonotype occurred many times. The chain uses TRBV28 and TRBJ1-1, with TRBD1 matching over 8 bases. This CDR3 contains 14 residues. The ends lost 7 bases at V and 3 bases at J; junction bases unmatched: 7. From germline, CDR1 is MDHEN and CDR2 SYDVKM. The CDR3 reads CASKSRGHDTEAFF. The CDR3 region has the DNA TGTGCCAGCAAATCCAGGGGGCATGACACTGAAGCTTTCTTT.

This clonotype was recorded at least ten times. The chain uses TRBV5-6 and TRBJ2-3, with TRBD2 identical over 11 bases. Germline V CDR1 and CDR2: SGHDT, YYEEEE. V lost 1 base to trimming and J lost 4 bases; unmatched junction nucleotides: 8. CDR3 length: 17 amino acids. The CDR3 DNA sequence: TGTGCCAGCAGCTTGATGGTGACTAGCGGGATATCAGATACGCAGTATTTT. It codes for CASSLMVTSGISDTQYF. The full variable domain, its missing parts supplied by reference TRBV5-6 and TRBJ2-3, is DAGVTQSPTHLIKTRGQQVTLRCSPKSGHDTVSWYQQALGQGPQFIFQYYEEEERQRGNFPDRFSGHQFPNYSSELNVNALLLGDSALYLCASSLMVTSGISDTQYFGPGTRLTVL.

This clonotype was seen a handful of times. The rearrangement uses TRBV3-2 and TRBJ2-1; the DNA was not compared with TRBD1, the D call given in the table. TRBV3-2 is classified as a pseudogene. The CDR3 consists of 19 residues. As DNA, the CDR3 is TGTGCCAGCAGCCATCTGGAAGGGGACCCTAGTTTAATCTACAATGAGCAGTTCTTC. This gives the protein CASSHLEGDPSLIYNEQFF.

As regards this clonotype: A much larger clone is a single base away; this may be a read error. The chain employs TRBV6-5 and TRBJ2-1; D might be TRBD1 (6 bases). Per germline, CDR1 MNHEY and CDR2 SVGAGI. The CDR3 totals 13 residues. V lost 2 bases to trimming and J lost 9 bases, with 11 bases between them. The CDR3 reads CASSYAGASEQFF. CDR3 in DNA: TGTGCCAGCAGTTACGCAGGGGCCAGTGAGCAGTTCTTC.

This clonotype was counted at least ten times. This CDR3 reads CASSPPSPRGARSSEAFF. The CDR3 DNA reads TGTGCCAGCAGCCCACCCAGCCCTCGGGGGGCGAGAAGCTCTGAAGCTTTCTTT. V usage is TRBV7-9 and J usage is TRBJ1-1; perhaps TRBD1 as D (6 bases). Germline V lookup: CDR1 SEHNR, CDR2 FQNEAQ (reference sequence). The V end lost 5 bases, the J end lost 6 bases, and 28 bases lay between the germline ends. There are 18 residues in the CDR3.